The 29 T cell receptor beta chains below come from one sample, sequenced in a study of CD8+CD57+ T cells in acquired aplastic anemia. Genomic DNA acted as the template from which TCR beta VDJ combination and CDR3 sequence profiling were carried out. Using its own MiXCR run on the reads, TCRdb lists one record per CDR3 protein. The data contain roughly 190,000 distinct CDR3 sequences, approximately 52% of them singletons. Sequenced: sorted CD4+, CD8+, or CD8+CD57+ T cells (not recorded which) from PBMCs. These receptors all come from a human donor in good health, serving as a control.

The genes are TRBV10-3 and TRBJ1-6, with D uncertain. Trimming removed 2 bases from V and 7 bases from J, with 6 bases in between. The CDR3 consists of 13 residues. CDR1 is ENHRY and CDR2 is SYGVKD in the germline V gene. The CDR3 region has the DNA TGTGCCATCAGTGAGGGCAGCAATTCACCCCTCCACTTT. It translates to CAISEGSNSPLHF.

This rearrangement joins TRBV9 to TRBJ2-3; D possibly corresponds to TRBD1 (5 bases). CDR1 and CDR2 (germline): SGDLS, YYNGEE. The CDR3 totals 16 residues. The V gene lost 4 bases and the J gene lost 2 bases, with 17 bases spanning the gap. In DNA form, the CDR3 reads TGTGCCAGCAGCTTAGTAGGGGCCGGAGACACAGATACGCAGTATTTT. This codes for CASSLVGAGDTDTQYF.

The rearrangement uses TRBV20-1 and TRBJ1-6, with 7 bases lining up with TRBD1. Trimming took 5 bases from V and 7 from J; bases not matched to a gene: 8. Germline V CDR1 and CDR2: DFQATT, SNEGSKA (reference sequence). The CDR3 is made up of 14 amino acids. This chain's CDR3 is CSAQDRRPNSPLHF. CDR3 DNA sequence: TGCAGTGCTCAGGACAGGCGGCCCAATTCACCCCTCCACTTT.

This clonotype was observed many times. V and J are TRBV7-2 and TRBJ2-2; 7 bases align to TRBD2. After removal of 1 base from V and 3 bases from J, the junction contained 5 bases not matched to a gene. Germline V gene lookup returns CDR1 SGHTA and CDR2 FQGNSA. The CDR3 length is 16 residues. The CDR3 loop is CASSLVGLVDTGELFF. DNA of the CDR3: TGTGCCAGCAGCTTAGTTGGACTAGTAGACACCGGGGAGCTGTTTTTT.

The V gene is TRBV20-1, the J gene TRBJ2-3; D may match TRBD1 or TRBD2 (5 bases each). There are 14 residues in the CDR3. Germline-derived CDR1 and CDR2 are DFQATT and SNEGSKA (reference sequence). The ends were cut back, 6 bases at V and 4 bases at J, with 17 bases in the middle. The CDR3 DNA is TGCAGTGCCGCAGGCGGAATGGGGGCAGATACGCAGTATTTT. This codes for CSAAGGMGADTQYF.

This clonotype appeared many times. The chain carries TRBV20-1 and TRBJ1-2; D is possibly TRBD1 (5 bases). Germline loops: CDR1 DFQATT, CDR2 SNEGSKA (reference sequence). V was shortened by 6 bases and J by 8 bases, with 22 bases between the two germline ends. The CDR3 length is 14 residues. The CDR3 sequence is CSARSGGGSIGYTF. Written as DNA, the CDR3 is TGCAGTGCCCGGAGTGGGGGGGGTAGTATAGGCTACACCTTC.

Comments on this clonotype: One end of the junction varies from germline; a read error may be responsible. This rearrangement joins TRBV20-1 to TRBJ2-1; D might be TRBD1 or TRBD2, each matching 5 bases. CDR3 length: 12 residues. Germline loops: CDR1 DFQATT, CDR2 SNEGSKA (reference sequence). CDR3 sequence reads: CTWGNAYNEQFF. In DNA form, the CDR3 reads TGTACGTGGGGGAATGCCTACAATGAGCAGTTCTTC.

V gene TRBV7-2 combines with J gene TRBJ1-1, with D perhaps matching TRBD1 (5 bases). CDR3 length: 12 residues. The V gene's germline CDR1 is SGHTA and CDR2 FQGNSA. V dropped 8 bases and J dropped 7 bases, with 14 bases sitting between them. This chain's CDR3 is CASPWGVSEAFF. DNA of the CDR3: TGTGCCAGCCCGTGGGGGGTAAGTGAAGCTTTCTTT.

In this sample, this clonotype turned up once. The chain couples TRBV2 to TRBJ1-5; maybe TRBD1 (5 bases). The CDR3 contains 13 residues. In germline, CDR1 is SNHLY, CDR2 FYNNEI. V was clipped by 7 bases and J by 7 bases, with 14 bases between them. The CDR3 sequence: CASNPGRGQPQHF. The CDR3 DNA reads as TGTGCCAGCAATCCGGGGAGGGGACAGCCCCAGCATTTT. The full variable domain, in which reference TRBV2 and TRBJ1-5 provide the parts outside the CDR3, is EPEVTQTPSHQVTQMGQEVILRCVPISNHLYFYWYRQILGQKVEFLVSFYNNEISEKSEIFDDQFSVERPDGSNFTLKIRSTKLEDSAMYFCASNPGRGQPQHFGDGTRLSIL.

V is TRBV5-4 and J is TRBJ2-1; D is possibly TRBD1 (6 bases). The CDR3 is 14 amino acids. V was trimmed by 2 bases and J by 6 bases, leaving 12 bases between them. Germline V lookup: CDR1 SGHNT, CDR2 YYREEE (reference sequence). The DNA for the CDR3 is TGTGCCAGCAGCTTTGGGGGCGCGGGCAATGAGCAGTTCTTC. Protein product: CASSFGGAGNEQFF.

As regards this clonotype: A much larger clone lies a single base off, so this may be a read error. V gene TRBV4-3 combines with J gene TRBJ1-2; D is undetermined. Trimming pared 1 base from V and 3 bases from J, leaving 12 bases between. Germline CDR1 and CDR2: LGHNA and YSLEER. This CDR3 spans 15 amino acids. The DNA of the CDR3 is TGCGCCAGCAGCCAAGTCGGTCGGTTCGACTATGGCTACACCTTC. Translating gives CASSQVGRFDYGYTF.

CDR3 bases: TGTGCCACCAGCAGAGATCGGGCAAATCAAGAGACCCAGTACTTC. Its protein is CATSRDRANQETQYF. The chain has TRBV15 and TRBJ2-5; the D is unclear. Germline assignment: CDR1 LNHNV and CDR2 YYDKDF (reference sequence). V lost 0 bases, J lost 2 bases, and 10 bases lay in between. The CDR3 length is 15 residues.

V and J are TRBV11-2 and TRBJ2-4; the D gene is possibly TRBD2 (6 bases). Trimming left V 6 bases short and J 9 bases short, with 21 bases between. CDR1 is SGHAT, CDR2 FQNNGV, per germline. The CDR3 runs to 15 residues. The chain's CDR3 is CASSDPARGSGIQYF. As DNA, the CDR3 is TGTGCCAGCAGTGATCCAGCCCGGGGGTCGGGCATTCAGTACTTC.

The chain is built from TRBV29-1 and TRBJ2-5, with D hard to call. The germline gives CDR1 SQVTM, CDR2 ANQGSEA. V was clipped by 3 bases and J by 5 bases, with 7 bases between them. This CDR3 comprises 11 residues. DNA for the CDR3: TGCAGCGTTGACGGTCAGGAGACCCAGTACTTC. It encodes CSVDGQETQYF.

V and J are TRBV25-1 and TRBJ1-5, with a weak D call TRBD1 (6 bases). Trimming removed 8 bases at V and 5 bases at J, with 16 bases between. CDR3 size: 14 residues. The germline CDR1 and CDR2 sequences are MGHDK and SYGVNS. The CDR3 protein is CASPGGATHQPQHF. CDR3 in DNA: TGTGCCAGCCCTGGGGGGGCAACCCATCAGCCCCAGCATTTT.

The chain employs TRBV12-3 or TRBV12-4 and TRBJ2-7, with 7 nucleotides matching TRBD1. The CDR3 loop spans 14 amino acids. V dropped 6 bases and J dropped 2; count of bases not matched to a gene: 7. In DNA, the CDR3 is TGTGCCAGCAGCAAAGGGACAGTTCCCTACGAGCAGTACTTC. It is translated as CASSKGTVPYEQYF.

The chain links TRBV12-3 or TRBV12-4 to TRBJ2-7, with D tentatively TRBD2 (6 bases). V lost 5 bases and J lost 0, with 17 bases in between. The CDR3 covers 16 residues. CDR3 in DNA: TGTGCCAGCAGTCCCCTGCGGAGGGCCCACTCCTACGAGCAGTACTTC. Protein product: CASSPLRRAHSYEQYF.

This clonotype occurred many times. The rearrangement uses TRBV7-2 and TRBJ2-7; D possibly matches TRBD1 or TRBD2 (6 bases each). The germline V gene has CDR1 SGHTA and CDR2 FQGNSA. Deletions cut 1 base from V and 3 bases from J, with 10 bases between. CDR3 length equals 14 residues. CDR3 in DNA: TGTGCCAGCAGCTTAGGTGGGGGGCTCTACGAGCAGTACTTC. Its translation: CASSLGGGLYEQYF.

The gene calls are TRBV29-1 and TRBJ2-7; a possible D gene is TRBD1 (6 bases). This CDR3 spans 12 amino acids. The V gene's germline CDR1 is SQVTM and CDR2 ANQGSEA. V lost 7 bases and J lost 5, with 15 bases in between. The CDR3 reads CSGGQGIDEQYF. The CDR3 DNA reads TGCAGCGGCGGCCAGGGGATCGACGAGCAGTACTTC.

The chain has TRBV7-2 and TRBJ2-7; 7 bases match TRBD1. The V gene's germline CDR1 is SGHTA and CDR2 FQGNSA. CDR3 size: 15 residues. V lost 3 bases, J lost 3 bases, and 8 bases stayed unmatched. The CDR3 protein is CASSFFPGTDYEQYF. The CDR3 DNA reads TGTGCCAGCAGCTTCTTCCCCGGGACAGACTACGAGCAGTACTTC.

This clonotype appeared many times. The chain combines TRBV29-1 with TRBJ2-5; D tentatively reads TRBD1 or TRBD2 (7 bases each). Trimming cost V 7 bases and J 4 bases, with 16 bases left between them. Germline CDR1 SQVTM, CDR2 ANQGSEA. The length of the CDR3 is 13 residues. This chain's CDR3 is CSAYRGGGETQYF. CDR3 nucleotide sequence: TGCAGCGCTTACAGGGGCGGGGGAGAGACCCAGTACTTC.

The chain joins TRBV7-6 to TRBJ2-6, with TRBD2 matching over 11 bases. V lost 1 base and J lost 5; bases outside the gene matches: 10. The germline CDR1 and CDR2 sequences are SGHVS and FNYEAQ. This CDR3 is 19 amino acids long. CDR3 nucleotide sequence: TGTGCCAGCAGCTTAGGGGAGACTAGCGGGGAGGCGCGGGCCAACGTCCTGACTTTC. Its protein product is CASSLGETSGEARANVLTF.

The CDR3 DNA sequence: TGTGCCAGCAGCCCCGGGACAGCATTAAACTATGGCTACACCTTC. Translation: CASSPGTALNYGYTF. The chain uses TRBV7-2 and TRBJ1-2; the match to TRBD1 covers 7 bases. From germline, CDR1 is SGHTA and CDR2 FQGNSA. There are 15 residues in the CDR3. With V trimmed by 5 bases and J by 2 bases, 8 bases remained unmatched.

This clonotype was counted ten times or more. The genes are TRBV9 and TRBJ2-1; a weak D match, TRBD1 (5 bases). There are 16 residues in the CDR3. The V gene's germline CDR1 is SGDLS and CDR2 YYNGEE. The V gene lost 4 bases and the J gene lost 2 bases, with 16 bases spanning the gap. The CDR3 sequence: CASSTSVGHTYNEQFF. DNA for the CDR3: TGTGCCAGCAGCACCAGCGTCGGACACACCTACAATGAGCAGTTCTTC. The variable domain in full, with the rest retrieved from reference TRBV9 and TRBJ2-1, is DSGVTQTPKHLITATGQRVTLRCSPRSGDLSVYWYQQSLDQGLQFLIQYYNGEERAKGNILERFSAQQFPDLHSELNLSSLELGDSALYFCASSTSVGHTYNEQFFGPGTRLTVL.

V usage is TRBV19 and J usage is TRBJ1-1; 7 bases are a match to TRBD1. Germline-derived CDR1 and CDR2 are LNHDA and SQIVND (reference sequence). Trimming took 7 bases from V and 5 from J; bases not matched to a gene: 13. The CDR3 is 15 amino acids. CDR3 sequence (DNA): TGTGCCAGTACTCAATCCCGGGACAGACAGACTGAAGCTTTCTTT. It translates to CASTQSRDRQTEAFF.

V gene TRBV7-9 combines with J gene TRBJ1-5; no clear D. The germline V gene encodes CDR1 SEHNR and CDR2 FQNEAQ (reference sequence). This CDR3 spans 15 amino acids. V lost 1 base and J lost 5, with 12 bases in between. The CDR3, as DNA: TGTGCCAGCAGCTTAGACCAGGAGCCAGATCAGCCCCAGCATTTT. As protein: CASSLDQEPDQPQHF. The variable domain in full, completed from reference TRBV7-9 and TRBJ1-5, reads DTGVSQNPRHKITKRGQNVTFRCDPISEHNRLYWYRQTLGQGPEFLTYFQNEAQLEKSRLLSDRFSAERPKGSFSTLEIQRTEQGDSAMYLCASSLDQEPDQPQHFGDGTRLSIL.

The rearrangement links TRBV24-1 to TRBJ1-2, with 10 bases that match TRBD1. Trimming removed 2 bases from V and 8 bases from J; junction bases left unmatched: 4. The CDR3 runs to 14 residues. Germline CDR1 is KGHDR and CDR2 is SFDVKD. The CDR3 region is CATSDSGTGDGYTF. The CDR3 coding sequence is TGTGCCACCAGTGATTCCGGGACAGGGGACGGCTACACCTTC.

V is TRBV25-1 and J is TRBJ1-4; the D gene is possibly TRBD1 (5 bases). The CDR3 length is 17 residues. Deletions cut 3 bases from V and 5 bases from J, with 19 bases between. Germline lookup yields CDR1 MGHDK and CDR2 SYGVNS. The CDR3 here is CASSEPPFGTSNEKLFF. Written as DNA, the CDR3 is TGTGCCAGCAGTGAGCCCCCGTTTGGGACGTCGAATGAAAAACTGTTTTTT.

This clonotype was seen only a few times. The chain links TRBV30 to TRBJ1-6; TRBD1 aligns across 7 bases. The CDR3 is made up of 15 amino acids. Germline V gene sequence: CDR1 GTSNPN, CDR2 SVGIG (reference sequence). After removal of 3 bases from V and 5 bases from J, the junction contained 7 bases not matched to a gene. CDR3 sequence reads: CAWRDQGGNNSPLHF. The CDR3 DNA is TGTGCCTGGAGGGACCAGGGGGGGAATAATTCACCCCTCCACTTT.